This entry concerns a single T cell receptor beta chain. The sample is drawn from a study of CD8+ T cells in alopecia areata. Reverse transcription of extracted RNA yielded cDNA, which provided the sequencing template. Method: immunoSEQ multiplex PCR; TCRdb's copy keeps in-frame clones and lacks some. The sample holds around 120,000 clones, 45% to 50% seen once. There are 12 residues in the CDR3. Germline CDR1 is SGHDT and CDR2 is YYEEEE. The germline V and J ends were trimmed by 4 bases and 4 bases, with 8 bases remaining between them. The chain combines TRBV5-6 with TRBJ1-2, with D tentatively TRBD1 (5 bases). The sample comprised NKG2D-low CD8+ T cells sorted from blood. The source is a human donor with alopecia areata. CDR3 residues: CASSLGLYGYTF. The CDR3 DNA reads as TGTGCCAGCAGCCTGGGACTCTATGGCTACACCTTC.